This T cell receptor (beta chain) emerged from a study of T-cell reconstitution after alpha-beta-depleted transplantation in children. V was trimmed by 0 bases and J by 3 bases, leaving 9 bases between them. The CDR3 is made up of 15 amino acids. Germline V gives CDR1 LGHNA, CDR2 YSLEER. This clonotype was picked up many times. Antigen unknown. The library targeted TCRbeta and was prepared with unique molecular identifiers. MiXCR, run by TCRdb on the PCR reads, gives a single entry per CDR3 protein. The sample shows some 550,000 distinct CDR3 sequences, 23% of them seen only once. Study-wide findings and caveats: Most T-cell counts and diversity one year after the transplant came from T cells that were newly produced.

The TCR originated in a boy in the first two years of life who had a stem cell transplant for acute myeloid leukemia, so the T cells may come from the graft donor. This chain joins TRBV4-3 and TRBJ2-1, with D perhaps matching TRBD2 (5 bases). The starting material was PBMCs, mostly from graft donor cells, obtained 360 days after TCRalphabeta/CD19-depleted stem cell transplant. In DNA form, the CDR3 reads TGCGCCAGCAGCCAAGATCTAGAGGGCTACAATGAGCAGTTCTTC. Translating gives CASSQDLEGYNEQFF.